This passage covers 11 T cell receptor beta chains from one sample sequenced in a study of Graves' ophthalmopathy and Graves' hyperthyroidism. RNA transcripts yielded amplified TCR beta CDR3 regions. Amplification began with first-round RT-PCR using HTBI primers, then second-round multiplex PCR was performed. MiXCR, run by TCRdb on the multiplex PCR reads, gives a single entry per CDR3 protein. The sample lists approximately 640,000 distinct CDR3 sequences; roughly two fifths were seen once. What was sequenced was peripheral blood. These receptors were obtained from an adult man with Graves' ophthalmopathy.

This clonotype was recorded many times. The V call is TRBV20-1, the J call TRBJ2-6; D uncertain. The germline V and J ends were trimmed by 3 bases and 3 bases, with 3 bases remaining between them. The germline gives CDR1 DFQATT, CDR2 SNEGSKA (reference sequence). The CDR3 has 12 amino acids. CDR3 in DNA: TGCAGTGCTAGCAATGGGGCCAACGTCCTGACTTTC. This sequence encodes CSASNGANVLTF.

This clonotype appeared once. This may be a read error, as it is one base from a much larger clone. This chain uses TRBV5-6 with TRBJ2-5; D call uncertain. The CDR3 sequence is 14 residues long. The V gene's germline CDR1 is SGHDT and CDR2 YYEEEE. V lost 6 bases and J lost 6, with 18 bases in between. The CDR3 reads CASNSSSSLKTQYF. The DNA for the CDR3 is TGTGCCAGCAACTCCTCGTCATCTTTAAAGACCCAGTACTTC.

This clonotype was seen repeatedly, ten times or more. V and J are TRBV12-5 and TRBJ1-5, with D unclear. V lost 1 base and J 9 bases, leaving 13 bases between the germline ends. Germline CDR1 is LGHNT and CDR2 is FRNRAP. The length of the CDR3 is 14 residues. CDR3 sequence: CASGLGTVVRPQHF. The CDR3 DNA is TGTGCTAGTGGTTTGGGGACGGTCGTAAGGCCCCAGCATTTT.

Turning to this clonotype: A single base separates this from a much larger clone, so it may be a read error. J is TRBJ1-6 and V is TRBV12-3 or TRBV12-4; D call uncertain. There are 13 residues in the CDR3. The CDR3 is CASSSAVNSPFHF. CDR3 bases: TGTGCCAGCAGTTCAGCGGTGAATTCACCCTTCCACTTT.

In this sample, this clonotype turned up many times. This rearrangement joins TRBV12-3 or TRBV12-4 to TRBJ2-7; no clear D gene. The CDR3 sequence is 14 residues long. The V gene lost 6 bases and the J gene lost 0 bases, with 12 bases spanning the gap. In DNA, the CDR3 is TGTGCCAGCAGCCCCCCGCGTGACTCCTACGAGCAGTACTTC. This sequence encodes CASSPPRDSYEQYF.

This clonotype was recorded many times. V and J are TRBV29-1 and TRBJ1-1; maybe TRBD1 (5 bases). This CDR3 spans 13 amino acids. The germline V and J ends were trimmed by 6 bases and 5 bases, with 16 bases remaining between them. Germline assignment: CDR1 SQVTM and CDR2 ANQGSEA. The CDR3 DNA reads TGCAGCGTAAGACAAGGGGACGGGACTGAAGCTTTCTTT. Protein sequence: CSVRQGDGTEAFF.

A word on this clonotype: A much larger clone is a single base away; this may be a read error. The rearrangement uses TRBV12-3 or TRBV12-4 and TRBJ1-5; TRBD1 aligns across 7 bases. CDR3 length: 14 residues. In DNA, the CDR3 is TGTGCCAGCAACCCTACAGGGGCCAATCAGCCCCGGCATTTT. This encodes CASNPTGANQPRHF.

The chain couples TRBV6-5 to TRBJ2-7, with no clear D. Germline CDR1 MNHEY, CDR2 SVGAGI. The CDR3 sequence is 12 residues long. The V end was cut by 8 bases, the J end by 4 bases, with 12 bases between. The CDR3 sequence is CASRLEGYEQYF. The CDR3 DNA reads TGTGCCAGCCGTTTAGAAGGGTACGAGCAGTACTTC.

Only a few counts were recorded for this clonotype. The rearrangement joins TRBV9 to TRBJ1-1; 12 positions agree with TRBD1. The V gene's germline CDR1 is SGDLS and CDR2 YYNGEE. There are 18 residues in the CDR3. Trimming removed 0 bases from V and 4 bases from J; junction bases left unmatched: 10. The chain's CDR3 is CASSVDGTGGAKVTEAFF. The CDR3, as DNA: TGTGCCAGCAGCGTAGACGGGACAGGGGGCGCGAAGGTCACTGAAGCTTTCTTT.

The chain recombines TRBV14 with TRBJ2-7; D is uncertain. This CDR3 has 15 residues. Trimming removed 2 bases at V and 3 bases at J, with 14 bases between. Germline loops: CDR1 SGHDN, CDR2 FVKESK. CDR3 sequence reads: CASSQSSHPFYEQYF. CDR3 DNA: TGTGCCAGCAGCCAAAGTAGCCATCCTTTCTACGAGCAGTACTTC.

The chain recombines TRBV9 with TRBJ2-2; TRBD2 agrees at 8 bases. Trimming cost V 3 bases and J 4 bases; bases outside gene matches: 11. CDR1 is SGDLS and CDR2 is YYNGEE in the germline V gene. This CDR3 has 17 amino acids. The CDR3 DNA reads as TGTGCCAGCAGCGGGGGCGGGGTACTAGCGGCCACCGGGGAGCTGTTTTTT. This encodes CASSGGGVLAATGELFF.